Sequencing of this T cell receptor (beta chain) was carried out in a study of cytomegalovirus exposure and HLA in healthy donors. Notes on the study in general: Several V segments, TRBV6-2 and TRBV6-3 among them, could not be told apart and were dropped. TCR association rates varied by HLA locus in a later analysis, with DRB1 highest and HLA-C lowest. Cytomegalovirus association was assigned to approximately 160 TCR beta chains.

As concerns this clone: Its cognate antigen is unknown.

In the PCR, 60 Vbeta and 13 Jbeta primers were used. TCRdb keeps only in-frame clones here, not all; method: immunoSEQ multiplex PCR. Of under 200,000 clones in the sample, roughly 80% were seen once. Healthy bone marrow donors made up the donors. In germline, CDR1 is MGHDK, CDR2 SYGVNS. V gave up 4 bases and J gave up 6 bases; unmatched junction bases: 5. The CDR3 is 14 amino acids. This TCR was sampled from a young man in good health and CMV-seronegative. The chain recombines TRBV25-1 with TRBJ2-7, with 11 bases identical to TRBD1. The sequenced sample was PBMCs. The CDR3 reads CASSVTGTGGEQYF. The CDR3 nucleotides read TGTGCCAGCAGTGTTACCGGGACAGGGGGCGAGCAGTACTTC.